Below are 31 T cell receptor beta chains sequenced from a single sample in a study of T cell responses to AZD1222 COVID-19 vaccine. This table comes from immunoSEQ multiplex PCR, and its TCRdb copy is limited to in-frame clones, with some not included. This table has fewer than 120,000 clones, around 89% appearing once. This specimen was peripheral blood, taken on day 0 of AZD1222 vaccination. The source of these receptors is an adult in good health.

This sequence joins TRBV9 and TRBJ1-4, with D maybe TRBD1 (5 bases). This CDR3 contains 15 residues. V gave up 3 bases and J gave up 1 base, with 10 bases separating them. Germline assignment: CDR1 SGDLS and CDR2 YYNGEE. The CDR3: CASSAQGKTNEKLFF. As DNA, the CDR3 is TGTGCCAGCAGCGCCCAGGGTAAAACTAATGAAAAACTGTTTTTT.

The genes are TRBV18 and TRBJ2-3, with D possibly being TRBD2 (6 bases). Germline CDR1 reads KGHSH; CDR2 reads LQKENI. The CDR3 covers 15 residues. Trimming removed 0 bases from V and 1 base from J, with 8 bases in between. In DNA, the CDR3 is TGTGCCAGCTCACCACCGTCTAGCGGCACAGATACGCAGTATTTT. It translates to CASSPPSSGTDTQYF.

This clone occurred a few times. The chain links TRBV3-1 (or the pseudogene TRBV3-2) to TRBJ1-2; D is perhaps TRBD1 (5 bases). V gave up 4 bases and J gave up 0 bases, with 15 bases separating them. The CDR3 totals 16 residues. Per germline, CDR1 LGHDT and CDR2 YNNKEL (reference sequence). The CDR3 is CASSPTGTLANYGYTF. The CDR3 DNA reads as TGTGCCAGCAGCCCGACCGGGACCTTAGCTAACTATGGCTACACCTTC.

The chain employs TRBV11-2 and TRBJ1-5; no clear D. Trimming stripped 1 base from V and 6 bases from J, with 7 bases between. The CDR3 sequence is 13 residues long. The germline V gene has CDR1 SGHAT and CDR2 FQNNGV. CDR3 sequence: CASSLGLGQPQHF. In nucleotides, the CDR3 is TGTGCCAGCAGCTTAGGTCTGGGTCAGCCCCAGCATTTT. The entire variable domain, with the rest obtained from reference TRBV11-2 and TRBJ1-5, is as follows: EAGVAQSPRYKIIEKRQSVAFWCNPISGHATLYWYQQILGQGPKLLIQFQNNGVVDDSQLPKDRFSAERLKGVDSTLKIQPAKLEDSAVYLCASSLGLGQPQHFGDGTRLSIL.

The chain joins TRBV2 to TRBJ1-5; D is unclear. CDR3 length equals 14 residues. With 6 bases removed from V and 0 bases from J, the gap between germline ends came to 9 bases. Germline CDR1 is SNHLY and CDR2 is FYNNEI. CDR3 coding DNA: TGTGCCAGCAGCGAGGCCGATAGCAATCAGCCCCAGCATTTT. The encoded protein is CASSEADSNQPQHF.

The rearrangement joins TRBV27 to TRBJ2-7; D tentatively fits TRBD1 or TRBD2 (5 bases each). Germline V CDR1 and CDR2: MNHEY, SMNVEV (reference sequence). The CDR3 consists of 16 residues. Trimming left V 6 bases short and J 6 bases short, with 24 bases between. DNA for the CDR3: TGTGCCAGCAGCCCTGTCAGCCGGGGCCTTTCTTCCGAGCAGTACTTC. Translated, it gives CASSPVSRGLSSEQYF.

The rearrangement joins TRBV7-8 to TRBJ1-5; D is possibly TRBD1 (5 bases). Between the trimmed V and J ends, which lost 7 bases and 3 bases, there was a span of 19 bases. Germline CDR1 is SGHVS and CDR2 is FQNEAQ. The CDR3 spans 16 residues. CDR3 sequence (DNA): TGTGCCAGCACCCCGGAAGCGGGGCCATACAATCAGCCCCAGCATTTT. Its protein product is CASTPEAGPYNQPQHF. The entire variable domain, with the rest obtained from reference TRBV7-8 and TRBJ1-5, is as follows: GAGVSQSPRYKVAKRGQDVALRCDPISGHVSLFWYQQALGQGPEFLTYFQNEAQLDKSGLPSDRFFAERPEGSVSTLKIQRTQQEDSAVYLCASTPEAGPYNQPQHFGDGTRLSIL.

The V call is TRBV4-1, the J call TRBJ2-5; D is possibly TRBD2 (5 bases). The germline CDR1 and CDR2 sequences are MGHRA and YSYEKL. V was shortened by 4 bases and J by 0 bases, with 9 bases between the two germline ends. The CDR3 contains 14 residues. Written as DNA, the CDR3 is TGCGCCAGCAGCCCGGGGTCTTACCAAGAGACCCAGTACTTC. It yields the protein CASSPGSYQETQYF.

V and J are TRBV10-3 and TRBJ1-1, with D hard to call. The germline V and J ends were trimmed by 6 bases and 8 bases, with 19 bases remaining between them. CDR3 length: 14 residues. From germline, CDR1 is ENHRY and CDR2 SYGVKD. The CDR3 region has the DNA TGTGCCATCAGGAAGGGAGGTGGGGATGGAGAAGCTTTCTTT. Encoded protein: CAIRKGGGDGEAFF.

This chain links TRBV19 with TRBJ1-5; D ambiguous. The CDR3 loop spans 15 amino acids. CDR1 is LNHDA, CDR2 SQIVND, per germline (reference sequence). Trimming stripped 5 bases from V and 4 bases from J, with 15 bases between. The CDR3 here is CASSPGPGGNQPQHF. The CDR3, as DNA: TGTGCCAGTAGTCCGGGTCCCGGCGGGAATCAGCCCCAGCATTTT.

In DNA, the CDR3 is TGTGCCAGCTCCGAATTTCAAGAAGAAAAACTGTTTTTT. This encodes CASSEFQEEKLFF. The chain has TRBV14 and TRBJ1-4; D is ambiguous. Trimming stripped 8 bases from V and 8 bases from J, with 15 bases between. Germline CDR1 reads SGHDN; CDR2 reads FVKESK. The CDR3 consists of 13 residues.

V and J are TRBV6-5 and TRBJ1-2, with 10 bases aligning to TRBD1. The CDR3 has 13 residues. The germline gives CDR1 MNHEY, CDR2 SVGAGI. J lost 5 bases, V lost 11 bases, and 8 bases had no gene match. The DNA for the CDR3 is TGTGCCGTGACGACAGGGGGCTGGTATGGCTACACCTTC. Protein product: CAVTTGGWYGYTF.

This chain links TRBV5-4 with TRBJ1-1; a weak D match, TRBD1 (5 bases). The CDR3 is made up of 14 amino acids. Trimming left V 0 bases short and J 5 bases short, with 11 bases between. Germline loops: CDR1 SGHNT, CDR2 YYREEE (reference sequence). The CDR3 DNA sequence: TGTGCCAGCAGCTTGGGGGGGGTTGGGACTGAAGCTTTCTTT. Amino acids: CASSLGGVGTEAFF.

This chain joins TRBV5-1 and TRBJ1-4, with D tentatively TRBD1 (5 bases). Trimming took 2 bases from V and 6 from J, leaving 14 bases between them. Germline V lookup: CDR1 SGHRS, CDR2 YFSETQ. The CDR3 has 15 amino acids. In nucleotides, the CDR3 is TGCGCCAGCAGCTTCGATGGCCGAGGGGATGAAAAACTGTTTTTT. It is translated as CASSFDGRGDEKLFF. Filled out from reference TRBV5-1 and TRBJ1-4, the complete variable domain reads KAGVTQTPRYLIKTRGQQVTLSCSPISGHRSVSWYQQTPGQGLQFLFEYFSETQRNKGNFPGRFSGRQFSNSRSEMNVSTLELGDSALYLCASSFDGRGDEKLFFGSGTQLSVL.

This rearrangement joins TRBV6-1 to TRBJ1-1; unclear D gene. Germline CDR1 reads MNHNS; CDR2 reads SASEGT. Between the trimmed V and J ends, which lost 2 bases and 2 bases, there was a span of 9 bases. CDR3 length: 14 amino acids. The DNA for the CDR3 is TGTGCCAGCAGTGAAACCCCCCATAACACTGAAGCTTTCTTT. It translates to CASSETPHNTEAFF.

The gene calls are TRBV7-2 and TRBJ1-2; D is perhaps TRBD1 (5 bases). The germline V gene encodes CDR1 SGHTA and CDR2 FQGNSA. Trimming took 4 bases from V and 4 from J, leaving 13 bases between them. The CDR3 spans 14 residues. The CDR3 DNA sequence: TGTGCCAGCAGCTACATCTCGGACACCTATGGCTACACCTTC. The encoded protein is CASSYISDTYGYTF.

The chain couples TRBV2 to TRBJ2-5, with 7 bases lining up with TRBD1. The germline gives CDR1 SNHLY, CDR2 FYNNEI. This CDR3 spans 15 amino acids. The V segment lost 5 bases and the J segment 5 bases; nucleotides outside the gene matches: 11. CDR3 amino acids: CASSRQGNSGETQYF. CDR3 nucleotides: TGTGCCAGCAGTAGACAGGGTAATTCTGGCGAGACCCAGTACTTC.

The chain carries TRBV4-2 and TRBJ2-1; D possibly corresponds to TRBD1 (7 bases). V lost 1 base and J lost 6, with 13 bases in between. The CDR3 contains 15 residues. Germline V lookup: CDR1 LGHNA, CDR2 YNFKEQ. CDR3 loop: CASSQGAGGGNEQFF. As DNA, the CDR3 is TGTGCCAGCAGCCAAGGGGCAGGGGGAGGCAATGAGCAGTTCTTC.

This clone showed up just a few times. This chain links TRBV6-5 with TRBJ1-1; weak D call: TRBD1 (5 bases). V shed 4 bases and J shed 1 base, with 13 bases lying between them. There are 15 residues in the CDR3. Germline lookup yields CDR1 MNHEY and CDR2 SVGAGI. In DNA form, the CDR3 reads TGTGCCAGCAGTTCTCGGGGCGCTGGGAACACTGAAGCTTTCTTT. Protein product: CASSSRGAGNTEAFF.

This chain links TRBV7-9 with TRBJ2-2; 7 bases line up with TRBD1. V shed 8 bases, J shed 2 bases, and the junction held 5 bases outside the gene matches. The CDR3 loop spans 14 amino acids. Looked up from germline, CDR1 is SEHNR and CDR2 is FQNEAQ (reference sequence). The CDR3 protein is CASPDRLNTGELFF. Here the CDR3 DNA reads TGTGCCAGCCCGGACAGGTTAAACACCGGGGAGCTGTTTTTT.

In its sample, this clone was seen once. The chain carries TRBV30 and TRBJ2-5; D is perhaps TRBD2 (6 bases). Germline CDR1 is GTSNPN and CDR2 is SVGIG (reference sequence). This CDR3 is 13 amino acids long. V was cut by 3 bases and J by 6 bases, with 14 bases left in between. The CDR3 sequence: CAWSDGAGKTQYF. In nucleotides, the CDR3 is TGTGCCTGGAGCGATGGGGCGGGGAAGACCCAGTACTTC.

In DNA, the CDR3 is TGTGCCAGCAGCTTCAACATGAACACTGAAGCTTTCTTT. Its protein is CASSFNMNTEAFF. The chain combines TRBV11-2 with TRBJ1-1, with D unclear. V shed 3 bases and J shed 0 bases, with 5 bases lying between them. CDR1 is SGHAT and CDR2 is FQNNGV in the germline V gene. This CDR3 spans 13 amino acids.

The CDR3 region is CSASGEWDADTQYF. DNA for the CDR3: TGCAGTGCTAGTGGGGAGTGGGATGCAGATACGCAGTATTTT. The gene calls are TRBV20-1 and TRBJ2-3; maybe TRBD2 (5 bases). V was trimmed by 3 bases and J by 4 bases, leaving 14 bases between them. Germline loops: CDR1 DFQATT, CDR2 SNEGSKA (reference sequence). The CDR3 is made up of 14 amino acids.

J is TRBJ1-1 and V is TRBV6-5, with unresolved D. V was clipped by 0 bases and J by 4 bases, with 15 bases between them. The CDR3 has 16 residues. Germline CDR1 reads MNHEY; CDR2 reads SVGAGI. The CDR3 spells CASSYSTIRVATEAFF. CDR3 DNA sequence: TGTGCCAGCAGTTACTCGACGATACGGGTGGCCACTGAAGCTTTCTTT.

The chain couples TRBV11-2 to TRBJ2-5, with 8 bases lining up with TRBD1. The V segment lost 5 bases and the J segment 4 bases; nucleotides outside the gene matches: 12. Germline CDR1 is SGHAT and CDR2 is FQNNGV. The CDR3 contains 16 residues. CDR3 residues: CASSLGQDRAPETQYF. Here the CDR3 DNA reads TGTGCCAGCAGCCTAGGCCAGGACAGGGCCCCAGAGACCCAGTACTTC.

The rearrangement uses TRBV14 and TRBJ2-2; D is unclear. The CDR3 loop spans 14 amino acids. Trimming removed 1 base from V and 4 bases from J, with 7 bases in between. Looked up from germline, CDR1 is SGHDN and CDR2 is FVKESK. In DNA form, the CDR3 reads TGTGCCAGCAGCCAAGTAAGGGTCACCGGGGAGCTGTTTTTT. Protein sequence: CASSQVRVTGELFF.

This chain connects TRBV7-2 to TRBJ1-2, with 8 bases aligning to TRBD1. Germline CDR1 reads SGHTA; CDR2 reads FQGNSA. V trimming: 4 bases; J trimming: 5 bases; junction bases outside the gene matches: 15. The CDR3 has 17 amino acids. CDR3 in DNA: TGTGCCAGCAGCTACCATGGCCGACAGGGGTTGCATTATGGCTACACCTTC. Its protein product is CASSYHGRQGLHYGYTF.

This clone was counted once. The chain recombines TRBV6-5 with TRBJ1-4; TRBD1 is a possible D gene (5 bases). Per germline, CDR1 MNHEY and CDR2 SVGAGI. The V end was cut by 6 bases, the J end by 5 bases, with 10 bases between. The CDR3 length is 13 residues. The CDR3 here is CASSRDLNEKLFF. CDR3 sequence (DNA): TGTGCCAGCAGCCGGGACTTAAATGAAAAACTGTTTTTT.

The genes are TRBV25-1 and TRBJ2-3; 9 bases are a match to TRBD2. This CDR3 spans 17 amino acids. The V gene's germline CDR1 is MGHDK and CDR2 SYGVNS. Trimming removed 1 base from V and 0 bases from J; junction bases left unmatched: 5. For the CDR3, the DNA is TGTGCCAGCAGTGAATGGGGACTAGCATCTAGCACAGATACGCAGTATTTT. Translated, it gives CASSEWGLASSTDTQYF.

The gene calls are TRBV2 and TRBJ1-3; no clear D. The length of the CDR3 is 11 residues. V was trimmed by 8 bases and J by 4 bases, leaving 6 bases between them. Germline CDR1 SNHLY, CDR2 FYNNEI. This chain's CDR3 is CASAKGNTIYF. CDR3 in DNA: TGTGCCAGCGCAAAGGGAAACACCATATATTTT.

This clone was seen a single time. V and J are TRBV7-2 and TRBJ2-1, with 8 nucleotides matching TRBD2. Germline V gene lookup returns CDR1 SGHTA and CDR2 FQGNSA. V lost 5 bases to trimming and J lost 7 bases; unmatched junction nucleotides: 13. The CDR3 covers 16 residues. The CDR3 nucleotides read TGTGCCAGCAGCCACCCGGGGGGGCGGGTTTTGAATGAGCAGTTCTTC. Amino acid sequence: CASSHPGGRVLNEQFF. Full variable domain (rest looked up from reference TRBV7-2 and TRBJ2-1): GAGVSQSPSNKVTEKGKDVELRCDPISGHTALYWYRQSLGQGLEFLIYFQGNSAPDKSGLPSDRFSAERTGGSVSTLTIQRTQQEDSAVYLCASSHPGGRVLNEQFFGPGTRLTVL.